The rows below give T cell receptor beta chains drawn from one sample of a study of T cells after yellow fever vaccination. MiXCR, run by TCRdb on the 5' RACE reads, gives a single entry per CDR3 protein. The data hold just over 300,000 distinct CDR3 sequences, with 3% to 4.5% observed a single time. Sequences were derived from PBMCs, sampled on the day of the yellow fever booster vaccination. Receptors were obtained from a man between 18 and 29 years old who received the YFV17D yellow fever vaccine. CDR3s include the opening cysteine and the closing phenylalanine or tryptophan. Fields, in order: V gene, J gene, clone size, D gene, CDR3 DNA, CDR3 protein. A D gene is named only where the DNA matches it firmly. The size field is filled for only some rows; it gives once, few, many or a size class.

V gene: TRBV19
J gene: TRBJ2-5
clone size: few
D gene: TRBD2
CDR3 DNA: TGTGCCAGTAGTCCAGGGGGGACTAGCGGGGGCCAAGAGACCCAGTACTTC
CDR3 protein: CASSPGGTSGGQETQYF

V gene: TRBV5-4
J gene: TRBJ2-7
clone size: many
D gene: TRBD1
CDR3 DNA: TGTGCCAGCAGCCCCAGTCGGACAGGAGAGTACGAGCAGTACTTC
CDR3 protein: CASSPSRTGEYEQYF

V gene: TRBV9
J gene: TRBJ2-2
clone size: few
D gene: -
CDR3 DNA: TGTGCCAGCAGCGTAGGTGGGACACAAAACACCGGGGAGCTGTTTTTT
CDR3 protein: CASSVGGTQNTGELFF

V gene: TRBV6-6
J gene: TRBJ2-4
clone size: many
D gene: -
CDR3 DNA: TGTGCCAGCAGTTACGGTCAGGGGTGGACCAAAAACATTCAGTACTTC
CDR3 protein: CASSYGQGWTKNIQYF

V gene: TRBV7-9
J gene: TRBJ2-5
clone size: many
D gene: -
CDR3 DNA: TGTGCCAGCAGCTTAGCGGAGGGGCCAGAGACCCAGTACTTC
CDR3 protein: CASSLAEGPETQYF

V gene: TRBV7-9
J gene: TRBJ2-7
clone size: -
D gene: -
CDR3 DNA: TGTGCCAGCAGCTTAGCCCTTGCTTGGGGGAACGAGCAGTACTTC
CDR3 protein: CASSLALAWGNEQYF

V gene: TRBV7-9
J gene: TRBJ1-5
clone size: -
D gene: TRBD1
CDR3 DNA: TGTGCCAGCAGCTCCGACAGGGAAAGCAATCAGCCCCAGCATTTT
CDR3 protein: CASSSDRESNQPQHF

V gene: TRBV6-5
J gene: TRBJ1-4
clone size: many
D gene: -
CDR3 DNA: TGTGCCAGCAGTTACGGAACAACTAATGAAAAACTGTTTTTT
CDR3 protein: CASSYGTTNEKLFF

V gene: TRBV9
J gene: TRBJ1-3
clone size: many
D gene: TRBD1
CDR3 DNA: TGTGCCAGCAGCGCATTAGGGGGCTTCTCTGGAAACACCATATATTTT
CDR3 protein: CASSALGGFSGNTIYF

V gene: TRBV3-1
J gene: TRBJ2-1
clone size: -
D gene: TRBD2
CDR3 DNA: TGTGCCAGCAGTTACAAACTTTTTGCGGGGGATTACAATGAGCAGTTCTTC
CDR3 protein: CASSYKLFAGDYNEQFF

V gene: TRBV7-6
J gene: TRBJ2-7
clone size: many
D gene: TRBD1
CDR3 DNA: TGTGCCAGCAGCTTAGGACAGGGGAGCTCCTACGAGCAGTACTTC
CDR3 protein: CASSLGQGSSYEQYF

V gene: TRBV3-1
J gene: TRBJ1-2
clone size: -
D gene: -
CDR3 DNA: TGTGCCAGCAGCCACTCATCAGTCCGAGGCTATGGCTACACCTTC
CDR3 protein: CASSHSSVRGYGYTF

V gene: TRBV5-1
J gene: TRBJ2-1
clone size: many
D gene: -
CDR3 DNA: TGCGCCAGCAGTTCCTACGACAAATGGGATGAGCAGTTCTTC
CDR3 protein: CASSSYDKWDEQFF

V gene: TRBV7-2
J gene: TRBJ2-5
clone size: many
D gene: TRBD2
CDR3 DNA: TGTGCCAGCAGCTTAATGGAGCGGGGGGTCCCTACCACCCAAGAGACCCAGTACTTC
CDR3 protein: CASSLMERGVPTTQETQYF

V gene: TRBV3-1
J gene: TRBJ2-7
clone size: many
D gene: -
CDR3 DNA: TGTGCCACCCAAGTTGGGCAGAGCGAGCAGTACTTC
CDR3 protein: CATQVGQSEQYF

V gene: TRBV20-1
J gene: TRBJ2-2
clone size: many
D gene: TRBD1
CDR3 DNA: TGCAGTGCCCCTGGACAGGGAGGTAACACCGGGGAGCTGTTTTTT
CDR3 protein: CSAPGQGGNTGELFF

V gene: TRBV15
J gene: TRBJ2-7
clone size: many
D gene: -
CDR3 DNA: TGTGCCACCAGCAGAGAACTGGACCCGGGACGGATTTCCTACGAGCAGTACTTC
CDR3 protein: CATSRELDPGRISYEQYF

V gene: TRBV3-1
J gene: TRBJ2-3
clone size: many
D gene: TRBD1
CDR3 DNA: TGTGCCAGCAGCCTTACAGGGGGCGGAGATACGCAGTATTTT
CDR3 protein: CASSLTGGGDTQYF

V gene: TRBV10-3
J gene: TRBJ2-3
clone size: many
D gene: -
CDR3 DNA: TGTGCCATCAGTGAGTCTTTTGCAGGTCTCACAGATACGCAGTATTTT
CDR3 protein: CAISESFAGLTDTQYF

V gene: TRBV19
J gene: TRBJ2-1
clone size: many
D gene: -
CDR3 DNA: TGTGCCAGTAGTATAGTGGCATACAATGAGCAGTTCTTC
CDR3 protein: CASSIVAYNEQFF

V gene: TRBV19
J gene: TRBJ2-5
clone size: few
D gene: -
CDR3 DNA: TGTGCCAGTAGTCGGCAGGTCCTCCAAGAGACCCAGTACTTC
CDR3 protein: CASSRQVLQETQYF

V gene: TRBV27
J gene: TRBJ1-5
clone size: few
D gene: -
CDR3 DNA: TGTGCCAGCAGTACTGACCCGACAGGTAGCAATCAGCCCCAGCATTTT
CDR3 protein: CASSTDPTGSNQPQHF

V gene: TRBV9
J gene: TRBJ2-7
clone size: many
D gene: -
CDR3 DNA: TGTGCCAGCAGCGTGGGGGGAGGCGAGCAGTACTTC
CDR3 protein: CASSVGGGEQYF

V gene: TRBV3-1
J gene: TRBJ1-1
clone size: many
D gene: -
CDR3 DNA: TGTGCCAGCAGCCAAGTAGACGGGGTTGAAGCTTTCTTT
CDR3 protein: CASSQVDGVEAFF

V gene: TRBV4-1
J gene: TRBJ1-5
clone size: many
D gene: -
CDR3 DNA: TGCGCCAGCAGCCAAGAGTGGCGGGTAAATCAGCCCCAGCATTTT
CDR3 protein: CASSQEWRVNQPQHF

V gene: TRBV18
J gene: TRBJ2-6
clone size: few
D gene: -
CDR3 DNA: TGTGCCAGCTCCGCTCAAACAGGGTCGGGGGCCAACGTCCTGACTTTC
CDR3 protein: CASSAQTGSGANVLTF

V gene: TRBV7-3
J gene: TRBJ1-1
clone size: few
D gene: -
CDR3 DNA: TGTGCCAGCAGCCCGGGACGGACCCGGTCGAGGAATAACACTGAAGCTTTCTTT
CDR3 protein: CASSPGRTRSRNNTEAFF

V gene: TRBV7-3
J gene: TRBJ1-5
clone size: many
D gene: -
CDR3 DNA: TGTGCCAGCAGCTTAACAGGGGCCATGGGGCCCCAGCATTTT
CDR3 protein: CASSLTGAMGPQHF

V gene: TRBV5-8
J gene: TRBJ2-3
clone size: few
D gene: -
CDR3 DNA: TGTGCCAGCAGCTCAACGGGACGGGGCACAGATACGCAGTATTTT
CDR3 protein: CASSSTGRGTDTQYF

V gene: TRBV5-1
J gene: TRBJ2-5
clone size: many
D gene: -
CDR3 DNA: TGCGCCAGCAGCTTGGGGACCCCCCTCTCCGAGACCCAGTACTTC
CDR3 protein: CASSLGTPLSETQYF

V gene: TRBV2
J gene: TRBJ1-5
clone size: few
D gene: -
CDR3 DNA: TGTGCCAGCAGTGAAGCGACCCGGTCGCCCCAGCATTTT
CDR3 protein: CASSEATRSPQHF

V gene: TRBV20-1
J gene: TRBJ1-1
clone size: many
D gene: -
CDR3 DNA: TGCAGTGCTAGAGATAGAGTGACTGAAGCTTTCTTT
CDR3 protein: CSARDRVTEAFF

V gene: TRBV29-1
J gene: TRBJ2-5
clone size: many
D gene: -
CDR3 DNA: TGCAGCGTTGAGACCGGGGAGACCCAGTACTTC
CDR3 protein: CSVETGETQYF

V gene: TRBV28
J gene: TRBJ1-1
clone size: -
D gene: TRBD1
CDR3 DNA: TGTGCCAGCAGTGTTTACAGGGGGCAAGATACTGAAGCTTTCTTT
CDR3 protein: CASSVYRGQDTEAFF

V gene: TRBV5-4
J gene: TRBJ2-1
clone size: many
D gene: TRBD2
CDR3 DNA: TGTGCCAGCAGGTCTAGCGGATACAATGAGCAGTTCTTC
CDR3 protein: CASRSSGYNEQFF

V gene: TRBV29-1
J gene: TRBJ2-1
clone size: few
D gene: TRBD1
CDR3 DNA: TGCAGTGGGGGACAGGGAATCTCCTACAATGAGCAGTTCTTC
CDR3 protein: CSGGQGISYNEQFF

V gene: TRBV3-1
J gene: TRBJ1-2
clone size: many
D gene: -
CDR3 DNA: TGTGCCAGCAGCCCCGTTACGGACTATGGCTACACCTTC
CDR3 protein: CASSPVTDYGYTF

V gene: TRBV6-1
J gene: TRBJ2-4
clone size: many
D gene: -
CDR3 DNA: TGTGCCAGCAGTCCTCGAAGAGCCAAAAACATTCAGTACTTC
CDR3 protein: CASSPRRAKNIQYF

V gene: TRBV5-7
J gene: TRBJ1-4
clone size: few
D gene: -
CDR3 DNA: TGTGCCAGCAGCCCGGGCCCCGGCACCGCAACTAATGAAAAACTGTTTTTT
CDR3 protein: CASSPGPGTATNEKLFF

V gene: TRBV25-1
J gene: TRBJ2-5
clone size: many
D gene: -
CDR3 DNA: TGTGCCAGCAGCTCCGGGTGGGGGGAGACCCAGTACTTC
CDR3 protein: CASSSGWGETQYF

V gene: TRBV7-3
J gene: TRBJ1-1
clone size: many
D gene: TRBD1
CDR3 DNA: TGTGCCAGCAGCTTACTGGGACAGGGTGTGGTGGGTGAAGCTTTCTTT
CDR3 protein: CASSLLGQGVVGEAFF

V gene: TRBV27
J gene: TRBJ1-4
clone size: many
D gene: -
CDR3 DNA: TGTGCCAGCAGTCTAGACAGGCGTGAAAAACTGTTTTTT
CDR3 protein: CASSLDRREKLFF